This T cell receptor beta chain was obtained from a study of cytomegalovirus exposure and HLA in healthy donors (dated by TCRdb to 2016 to 2017). General notes on the study: An earlier analysis of a few hundred of the donors reported 276 Gb of sequence data and 100 million to 120 million unique TCR beta sequences obtained from about 179 million T cells. An early release covering about 600 HLA-typed donors comprised 300 to 350 gigabases of sequencing data and roughly 86 million unique TCR sequences. Of the 300 to 450 genotyped donors, approximately 80% fell in the genetic ancestry cluster associated with self-reported Caucasian donors. The study aimed to test whether cataloging public T cell receptors could reveal signatures of past pathogen exposure. Using immunosequencing, the study profiled T cell repertoires from fewer than 700 subjects and related those repertoires to cytomegalovirus serostatus. A separate validation cohort of about 110 different subjects was used in addition to the 666-subject first cohort. The study combined high-throughput TCR immunosequencing, statistical association of individual TCRs with disease status, and machine learning to predict cytomegalovirus infection status. In a later analysis, previously published TCR beta repertoires from several hundred donors were re-analyzed and high-resolution HLA genotyping was added so that TCR occurrence patterns could be studied. Rather than using new phenotypic data, the later analysis identified candidate immune exposures from TCR beta sequences and from how often those sequences occurred across donors. In an earlier analysis of several hundred of the donors, high-throughput TCR beta sequencing was used to judge whether each TCR beta V gene segment behaved as functional or pseudogenic. Donor age, sex, ethnicity and CMV serostatus were compiled alongside the repertoire data. Genome-wide SNP genotypes for about 60% of the roughly 670 donors were used in a later genetic analysis, which treated that subset as a discovery cohort. All discovery cohort repertoires had been generated on a single sequencing platform. HLA typing included class I and class II loci at four-digit resolution. The number of donors typed differed by locus, with roughly 629-640 for A, B, C, DRB1 and DQB1, approximately 500 for DQA1, under 610 for DPA1, and 472 for DPB1. Because of strong linkage in the cohort, roughly five DR-DQ haplotypes were treated as single units for association and clustering. Among a few hundred genotyped donors of the cohort, an average of approximately 250,000 unique TCR beta nucleotide sequences were sequenced per donor, approximately 20% of them non-productive.

The cohort consisted of 600 or so healthy bone marrow donors. Cohort members were all nominally healthy when sampled, although unrecorded immune exposures were likely present. The donor tested CMV seropositive and was one of the 289 seropositive cohort members. A peripheral blood sample was collected from each donor, and TCR beta sequencing was performed on peripheral blood mononuclear cells. The Qiagen DNeasy Blood Extraction Kit was used to extract genomic DNA from the blood cell samples. As concerns this clone: Which antigen it targets is not known. Per-nucleotide qualities are absent, and no much larger clonotype sits a single base away.

Library construction relied on the immunoSEQ multiplex PCR assay. For the multiplex PCR, a mixture combining 60 forward primers for TCR Vbeta segments and 13 reverse primers for TCR Jbeta segments was used. The CDR3 region of rearranged TCR beta genes was amplified from genomic DNA with a multiplex PCR assay. On the Illumina HiSeq System, the amplified TCR beta libraries were sequenced as 87-base-pair reads. The paper's processing steps were these. A later analysis counted 65 million to 90 million unique TCR beta chains across the 666 repertoires, and some 11 million of these chains were shared by at least two donors. A nearest-neighbor algorithm error-corrected the raw reads and collapsed the reads into unique sequences, merging closely related sequences to remove PCR and sequencing errors. To assign V, D and J gene segments, CDR3 sequences were aligned to IMGT reference sequences. For a sequence to be retained, at least a six-nucleotide match to both a V gene segment and a J gene segment was required. A rearrangement counted as productive if the CDR3 had no stop codons and remained in frame with V and J, and every other rearrangement counted as non-productive. CDR3 was defined according to IMGT convention as the region running from the second conserved V-encoded cysteine to the conserved J-encoded phenylalanine. The earlier analysis of 587 of the donors excluded sequences that lacked an unambiguous match to a single V gene segment. An earlier analysis of approximately 590 of the donors classified V segments as functional when productive rearrangements were above 56.7% and as segregating when the standard deviation between donors was above 5%. A statistical classification framework was built for diagnosing cytomegalovirus status from the catalog of TCR beta chain sequences. In a later analysis, TCR nucleotide sequences were compared against IMGT/GENE-DB human TR gene sequences so that V and J genes could be assigned. The TCRdist pipeline was used in a later analysis to assign CDR3 sequences and most-parsimonious VDJ recombination scenarios. In a later analysis, each TCR beta chain was defined by its CDR3 amino acid sequence together with its V-gene family, and reads without a unique V-gene family were excluded. In a later analysis, several hundred highly shared, low-generation-probability nucleotide sequences were removed to address suspected cross-contamination and a sequencing artifact. For each public chain, a later analysis derived a clonal expansion index from normalized ranks of inferred template counts within each repertoire. In a later analysis, generation probabilities were computed with a VDJ recombination model fitted to out-of-frame rearrangements, and the resulting probabilities were checked against IGoR. In a later analysis, hypergeometric tests were used to score TCR-TCR, TCR-HLA and TCR-CMV co-occurrence, with a repertoire-size bias correction applied to TCR pairs. To estimate false discovery rates, a later analysis permuted the HLA or CMV assignments 20 times. In a later analysis, co-occurring TCRs were grouped using DBSCAN, and TCRdist sequence similarity was added for clustering within HLA-allele-positive subsets. Co-occurrence clustering excluded repertoires with fewer than 30,000 or more than 120,000 public chains, plus five with anomalous nucleotide sharing. Not all clones reach the TCRdb copy of this immuneACCESS table, which keeps in-frame sequences only. Checked studies attribute under half of the gap to unresolved V genes and leave the rest unexplained. The V and J calls and clone size were taken over from that table, and D and trimming were inferred from the DNA. Within this sample are about 210,000 clones, with roughly four fifths of them counted one time only. In total, the top ten clones hold 10% of the sample.

The full study reports these points: Because the 87-base-pair reads could not distinguish some IMGT-functional V segments, including TRBV6-2 and TRBV6-3, those segments were excluded. In a later analysis, HLA-associated TCR beta chains were found to be more clonally expanded and to have lower generation probabilities than equally common non-associated chains. In a later analysis, 16,951 TCR beta sequences were associated with specific HLA alleles at a false discovery rate of 0.05. According to a later genetic analysis, donors in an Asian-associated ancestry cluster had fewer N-insertions in productive TCRs than the approximately 710-donor mean. Over 15 rarely observed V segments, including chromosome 9 orphons, were excluded from the earlier analysis of some 590 of the donors because counts were too low. A later genetic analysis associated a missense DCLRE1C variant with V-gene and J-gene trimming of TCR beta chains, and an independent cohort replicated the association. While some public TCRs were present in many individuals, most TCR sequences turned up only very rarely across donors. An earlier analysis of approximately 570 of the donors showed that most TCR beta V segments appeared in productive rearrangements either about 90% or about 30% of the time, which broadly matched IMGT annotations. CMV serostatus was the only immune exposure information available for the cohort. The sequencing pipeline was judged likely to have produced a cluster of highly shared sequence variants as a technical artifact. A later analysis reported that several top co-occurrence clusters appeared linked to parvovirus B19, influenza, CMV and Epstein-Barr virus. Presence/absence analyses assumed roughly uniform sequencing depth across donors, an assumption that may not hold. According to the authors, the approach could potentially be generalized to other disease states and immunological phenotypes. In the study, some 180 TCR beta chains were listed as associated with cytomegalovirus. Linkage disequilibrium might explain the correlated functional status among segregating V segments, but an unknown experimental factor could not be ruled out. Assigning TCR associations to individual alleles was difficult when HLA alleles, especially DR and DQ, strongly co-occurred. HLA typing was unavailable for some donors at each locus, so association tests used only the typed subset. The classifier was reported to diagnose cytomegalovirus status with high specificity and sensitivity in both the original and validation cohorts. A further reported finding was that TCR beta sequences accurately predicted the HLA-A and HLA-B alleles for most subjects in the first cohort. A later analysis found that TCR association rates varied across HLA loci, with DRB1 alleles showing the most associated TCRs and HLA-C alleles the fewest. According to a later analysis, most CMV-associated TCR beta chains appeared to be HLA-restricted, and the HLA associations seemed to be driven largely by CMV exposure. In this cohort, only TCR beta chains were sequenced, and detectable features were limited by the absence of alpha or paired-chain data. A few of the identified cytomegalovirus-associated TCR beta chains were confirmed in vitro to be specific for cytomegalovirus antigens.

The CDR3 measures 15 amino acids from cysteine to phenylalanine. Only CDR3 DNA remains: 45 bases, in frame from the first base. V and J are trimmed by 6 bases and 7 bases, and the gene matches miss 10 bases of the junction. CDR1 and CDR2 are drawn from the germline V gene (reference sequence): SSHAT, FNYEAQ. The chain was built from TRBV7-7 and TRBJ2-2; the central 8 bases match TRBD1. The TCR was taken from a woman aged 50 to 60 in good health and CMV-seropositive. The sample taken for sequencing was PBMCs. The CDR3 in this case is CASRGQGAYGGELFF. Read as DNA, the sequence is TGTGCCAGCAGAGGGCAGGGGGCGTATGGCGGGGAGCTGTTTTTT.